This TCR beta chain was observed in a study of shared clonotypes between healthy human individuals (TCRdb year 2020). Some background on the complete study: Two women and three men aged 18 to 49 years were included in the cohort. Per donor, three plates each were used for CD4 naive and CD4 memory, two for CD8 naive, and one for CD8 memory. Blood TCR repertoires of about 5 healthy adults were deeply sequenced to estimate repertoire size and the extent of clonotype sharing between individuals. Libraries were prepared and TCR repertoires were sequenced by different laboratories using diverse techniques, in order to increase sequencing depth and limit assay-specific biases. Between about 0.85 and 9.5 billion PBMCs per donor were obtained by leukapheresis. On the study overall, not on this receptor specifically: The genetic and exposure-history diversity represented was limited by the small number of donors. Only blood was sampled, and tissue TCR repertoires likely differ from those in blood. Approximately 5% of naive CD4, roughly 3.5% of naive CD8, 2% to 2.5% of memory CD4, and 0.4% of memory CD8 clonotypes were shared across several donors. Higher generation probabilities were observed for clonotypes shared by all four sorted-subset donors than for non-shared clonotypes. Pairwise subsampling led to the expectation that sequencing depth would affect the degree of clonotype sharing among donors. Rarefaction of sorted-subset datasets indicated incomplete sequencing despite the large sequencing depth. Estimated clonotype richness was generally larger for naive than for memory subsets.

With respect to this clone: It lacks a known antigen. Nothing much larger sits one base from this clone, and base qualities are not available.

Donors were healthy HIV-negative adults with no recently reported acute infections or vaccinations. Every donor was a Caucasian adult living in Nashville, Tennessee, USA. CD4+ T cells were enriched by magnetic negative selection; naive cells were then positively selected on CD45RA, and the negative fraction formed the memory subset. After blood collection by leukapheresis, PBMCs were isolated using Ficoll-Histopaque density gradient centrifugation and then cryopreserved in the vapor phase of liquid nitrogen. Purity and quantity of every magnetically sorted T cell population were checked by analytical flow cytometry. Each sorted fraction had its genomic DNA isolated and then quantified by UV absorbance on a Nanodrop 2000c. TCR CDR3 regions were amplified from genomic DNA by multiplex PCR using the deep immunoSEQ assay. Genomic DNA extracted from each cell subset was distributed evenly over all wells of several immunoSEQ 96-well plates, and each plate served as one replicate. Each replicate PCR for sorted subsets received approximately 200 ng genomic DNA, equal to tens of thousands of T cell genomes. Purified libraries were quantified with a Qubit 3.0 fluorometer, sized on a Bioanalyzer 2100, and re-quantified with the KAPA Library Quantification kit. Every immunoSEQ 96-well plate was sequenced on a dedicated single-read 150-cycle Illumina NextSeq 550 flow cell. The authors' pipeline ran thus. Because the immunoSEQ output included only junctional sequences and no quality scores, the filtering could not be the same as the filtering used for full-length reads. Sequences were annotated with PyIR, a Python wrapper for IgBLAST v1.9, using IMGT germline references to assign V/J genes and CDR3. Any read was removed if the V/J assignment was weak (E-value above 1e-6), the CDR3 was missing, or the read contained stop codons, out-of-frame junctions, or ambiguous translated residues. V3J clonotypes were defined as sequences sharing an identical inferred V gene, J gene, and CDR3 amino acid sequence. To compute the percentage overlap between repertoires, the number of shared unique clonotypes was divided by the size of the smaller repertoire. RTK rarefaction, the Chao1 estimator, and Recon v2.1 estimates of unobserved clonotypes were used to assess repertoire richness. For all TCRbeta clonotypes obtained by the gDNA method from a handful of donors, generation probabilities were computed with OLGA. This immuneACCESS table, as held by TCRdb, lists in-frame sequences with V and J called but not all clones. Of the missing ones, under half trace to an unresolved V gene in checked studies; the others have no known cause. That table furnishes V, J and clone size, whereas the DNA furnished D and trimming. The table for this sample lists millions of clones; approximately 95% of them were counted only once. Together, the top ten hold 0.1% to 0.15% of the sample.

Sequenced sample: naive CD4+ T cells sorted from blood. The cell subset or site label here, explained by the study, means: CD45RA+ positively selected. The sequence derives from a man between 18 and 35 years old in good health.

The CDR3 here reads CAISATPTGGSTNEKLFF. The DNA is TGTGCCATCAGTGCGACCCCAACAGGGGGTTCTACTAATGAAAAACTGTTTTTT. The V and J genes are TRBV10-3 and TRBJ1-4; the junction holds 8 bases that match TRBD1. The germline V and J ends show losses of 4 bases and 2 bases respectively, and no gene match explains 12 bases of the junction. As encoded in the germline V gene, CDR1 is ENHRY while CDR2 is SYGVKD. Measured from the cysteine to the phenylalanine, the CDR3 is 18 residues long. CDR3 DNA is the only sequence kept; it has 54 bases, read in frame from the first base.